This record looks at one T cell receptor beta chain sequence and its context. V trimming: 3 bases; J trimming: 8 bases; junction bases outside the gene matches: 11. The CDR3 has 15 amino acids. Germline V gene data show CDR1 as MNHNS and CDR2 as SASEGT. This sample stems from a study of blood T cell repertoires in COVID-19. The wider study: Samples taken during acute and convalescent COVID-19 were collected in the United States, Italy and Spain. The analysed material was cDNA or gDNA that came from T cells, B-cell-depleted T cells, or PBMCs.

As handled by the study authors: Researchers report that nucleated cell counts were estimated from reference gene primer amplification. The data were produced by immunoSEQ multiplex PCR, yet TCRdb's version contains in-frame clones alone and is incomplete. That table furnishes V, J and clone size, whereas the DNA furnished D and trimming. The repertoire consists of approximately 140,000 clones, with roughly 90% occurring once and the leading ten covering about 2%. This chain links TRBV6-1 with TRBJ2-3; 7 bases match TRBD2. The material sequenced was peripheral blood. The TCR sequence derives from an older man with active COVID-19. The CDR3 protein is CASSDLGEGRGTQYF. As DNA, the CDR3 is TGTGCCAGCAGTGATTTAGGGGAGGGGCGTGGTACGCAGTATTTT.